What follows are 7 T cell receptor beta chains derived from one specimen sequenced in a study of blood T cell repertoires in COVID-19. TCRdb's table, derived via immunoSEQ multiplex PCR, lists solely in-frame clones and lacks some. The table has tens of thousands of clones, roughly four fifths seen once. Sequences were obtained from peripheral blood. All receptors come from a woman aged 60-70 years with acute or convalescent COVID-19.

The CDR3 DNA reads TGTGCCACCAGCAGAGTGGCGTTTAGCGGGAGGGCCGACGGGGAGCTGTTTTTT. Protein: CATSRVAFSGRADGELFF. The chain carries TRBV15 and TRBJ2-2; 11 bases map to TRBD2. Trimming at V came to 1 base and at J to 7 bases, leaving 11 bases not matched to a gene. CDR1 is LNHNV, CDR2 YYDKDF, per germline (reference sequence). The CDR3 contains 18 residues.

The rearrangement links TRBV20-1 to TRBJ2-3, with 9 positions matching TRBD2. After removal of 3 bases from V and 1 base from J, the junction contained 8 bases not matched to a gene. CDR1 is DFQATT, CDR2 SNEGSKA, per germline (reference sequence). There are 16 residues in the CDR3. Here the CDR3 DNA reads TGCAGTGCTAGTCCTCGTAGCGGGGGAGGCACAGATACGCAGTATTTT. Translation gives CSASPRSGGGTDTQYF.

The genes are TRBV2 and TRBJ1-1; a weak D match, TRBD1 (5 bases). Between the trimmed V and J ends, which lost 4 bases and 4 bases, there was a span of 10 bases. In germline, CDR1 is SNHLY, CDR2 FYNNEI. This CDR3 spans 13 amino acids. The CDR3 DNA reads TGTGCCAGCAGTGGGCAGGGCGGCACTGAAGCTTTCTTT. This gives the protein CASSGQGGTEAFF.

V usage is TRBV5-1 and J usage is TRBJ2-3; maybe TRBD2 (5 bases). Germline V gene lookup returns CDR1 SGHRS and CDR2 YFSETQ. This CDR3 is 19 amino acids long. V lost 0 bases and J 4 bases, leaving 24 bases between the germline ends. In nucleotides, the CDR3 is TGCGCCAGCAGCTTGGGTGGGAGAGGGTCAGGAGAGATGTCAGATACGCAGTATTTT. It specifies CASSLGGRGSGEMSDTQYF.

CDR3 sequence (DNA): TGTGCCTGGAGTCTCTTCCAGGGGGCAAGTGGCTACACCTTC. It is translated as CAWSLFQGASGYTF. J is TRBJ1-2 and V is TRBV30; 8 nucleotides align to TRBD1. The CDR3 covers 14 residues. With V trimmed by 2 bases and J by 7 bases, 9 bases remained unmatched. Germline V gene sequence: CDR1 GTSNPN, CDR2 SVGIG (reference sequence).

The V and J genes are TRBV5-4 and TRBJ1-2, with 12 bases aligning to TRBD1. Germline V gives CDR1 SGHNT, CDR2 YYREEE (reference sequence). The V and J ends lost 0 bases and 8 bases, in that order; junction bases with no gene match: 8. This CDR3 contains 16 residues. The CDR3 coding sequence is TGTGCCAGCAGCTTGGATAGGGACAGGGGGCGAGAAGGCTACACCTTC. Amino acids: CASSLDRDRGREGYTF.

V usage is TRBV5-6 and J usage is TRBJ2-7, with no clear D. Per germline, CDR1 SGHDT and CDR2 YYEEEE. The V and J ends lost 3 bases and 5 bases respectively, with 12 bases between them. The CDR3 covers 13 residues. The chain's CDR3 is CASSYRRVHEQYF. The CDR3 DNA sequence: TGTGCCAGCAGCTACCGACGGGTTCACGAGCAGTACTTC.